One and the same sample provided the 20 T cell receptor beta chains below, sequenced in a study of blood T cells in healthy people across ages. A second PCR, run for roughly 7 to 12 cycles, used a sample-barcoded 5' primer plus a J-beta primer mix. One entry per CDR3 protein, called by TCRdb with MiXCR from the 5' RACE reads. Of a few hundred thousand distinct CDR3 sequences listed, 27% are singletons. The sample comprised blood. The receptor set was obtained from a woman in her 70s in good health.

This clonotype was counted a few times. The V and J genes are TRBV11-2 and TRBJ2-1, with 8 nucleotides matching TRBD1. The CDR3 consists of 15 residues. Looked up from germline, CDR1 is SGHAT and CDR2 is FQNNGV. With 4 bases clipped from V and 6 bases from J, the junction kept 8 bases outside the gene matches. The CDR3 reads CASSSRDRSLNEQFF. DNA of the CDR3: TGTGCCAGCAGCTCTCGGGACAGGTCCCTCAATGAGCAGTTCTTC. Full variable domain (outside the CDR3, taken from reference TRBV11-2 and TRBJ2-1): EAGVAQSPRYKIIEKRQSVAFWCNPISGHATLYWYQQILGQGPKLLIQFQNNGVVDDSQLPKDRFSAERLKGVDSTLKIQPAKLEDSAVYLCASSSRDRSLNEQFFGPGTRLTVL.

The table lists this clonotype with many counts. This chain uses TRBV6-2 or TRBV6-3 with TRBJ2-5, with D possibly called TRBD1 or TRBD2 (5 bases each). CDR3 length equals 12 residues. The ends were cut back, 4 bases at V and 6 bases at J, with 9 bases in the middle. Germline CDR1 is MNHEY and CDR2 is SVGEGT. The CDR3 spells CASSSRGQTQYF. The CDR3, as DNA: TGTGCCAGCAGTTCTCGGGGACAGACCCAGTACTTC.

V usage is TRBV27 and J usage is TRBJ1-1; D is unclear. Trimming stripped 4 bases from V and 0 bases from J, with 12 bases between. In germline, CDR1 is MNHEY, CDR2 SMNVEV (reference sequence). This CDR3 has 15 residues. For the CDR3, the DNA is TGTGCCAGCAGTTCGGGAACAACCTTGAACACTGAAGCTTTCTTT. Amino acids: CASSSGTTLNTEAFF.

Note on this clonotype: The junction does not match germline at one end; this may be a read error. The chain joins TRBV7-9 to TRBJ2-1; 7 bases agree with TRBD1. The CDR3 is 12 residues long. Per the germline V gene, CDR1 is SEHNR and CDR2 is FQNEAQ (reference sequence). The CDR3, as DNA: TGTGTCAGCAGCTTAGGGGGCCTTGAGCAGTTCTTC. As protein: CVSSLGGLEQFF. Combining the CDR3 with reference TRBV7-9 and TRBJ2-1 gives the whole variable domain DTGVSQNPRHKITKRGQNVTFRCDPISEHNRLYWYRQTLGQGPEFLTYFQNEAQLEKSRLLSDRFSAERPKGSFSTLEIQRTEQGDSAMYLCVSSLGGLEQFFGPGTRLTVL.

This chain links TRBV20-1 with TRBJ2-3; D gene uncertain. CDR1 and CDR2 from the germline V gene are DFQATT and SNEGSKA (reference sequence). V lost 2 bases to trimming and J lost 6 bases, with 3 bases between them. CDR3 length: 10 amino acids. The CDR3 sequence is CSARTDTQYF. CDR3 coding DNA: TGCAGTGCTAGAACTGATACGCAGTATTTT.

This clonotype was counted a few times. The chain uses TRBV29-1 and TRBJ2-3, with TRBD2 matching 7 bases. J lost 0 bases, V lost 4 bases, and 7 bases had no gene match. CDR3 size: 15 residues. Germline V CDR1 and CDR2: SQVTM, ANQGSEA. CDR3 nucleotides: TGCAGCGTTGGGCGGCTAGCGGCTAGCACAGATACGCAGTATTTT. Translation: CSVGRLAASTDTQYF.

The table lists this clonotype with a few counts. The junction differs from germline at one of its ends, possibly a read error. The gene calls are TRBV29-1 and TRBJ2-1, with D uncertain. CDR3 length: 13 amino acids. Per germline, CDR1 SQVTM and CDR2 ANQGSEA. In DNA form, the CDR3 reads TGCGGCGTTGAAGATCTGGGTACAATGAAGCAGTTCTTC. Protein: CGVEDLGTMKQFF.

The chain combines TRBV29-1 with TRBJ2-5; no firm D call. The V end was cut by 5 bases, the J end by 3 bases, with 10 bases between. Germline values: CDR1 SQVTM, CDR2 ANQGSEA. CDR3 length equals 12 residues. The CDR3 DNA follows: TGCAGCGTTATGTTGGCAGAAGAGACCCAGTACTTC. The encoded protein is CSVMLAEETQYF. Complete variable domain (other parts from reference TRBV29-1 and TRBJ2-5): SAVISQKPSRDICQRGTSLTIQCQVDSQVTMMFWYRQQPGQSLTLIATANQGSEATYESGFVIDKFPISRPNLTFSTLTVSNMSPEDSSIYLCSVMLAEETQYFGPGTRLLVL.

V and J are TRBV5-1 and TRBJ2-5; D perhaps matches TRBD2 (5 bases). V gave up 3 bases and J gave up 2 bases, with 11 bases separating them. There are 14 residues in the CDR3. Germline values: CDR1 SGHRS, CDR2 YFSETQ. The CDR3 spells CASSSGVWQETQYF. CDR3 coding DNA: TGCGCCAGCAGCTCCGGGGTGTGGCAAGAGACCCAGTACTTC.

The chain employs TRBV29-1 and TRBJ1-1; D unclear. The CDR3 covers 12 residues. With 5 bases removed from V and 1 base from J, the gap between germline ends came to 8 bases. Germline V lookup: CDR1 SQVTM, CDR2 ANQGSEA. The CDR3 DNA is TGCAGCGTTTCCCCTAGGAACACTGAAGCTTTCTTT. Protein sequence: CSVSPRNTEAFF.

The chain combines TRBV11-3 with TRBJ2-5; D possibly corresponds to TRBD1 (5 bases). V lost 1 base to trimming and J lost 3 bases, with 12 bases between them. Germline V gene sequence: CDR1 SGHNT, CDR2 YENEEA. This CDR3 is 15 amino acids long. CDR3 nucleotides: TGTGCCAGCAGCTTAGGGGCAGGGTTTAAAGAGACCCAGTACTTC. This translates into CASSLGAGFKETQYF.

About this clonotype itself: Mismatch with germline at one junction end may stem from a read error. The rearrangement links TRBV5-1 to TRBJ2-3; D may be TRBD1 (5 bases). The CDR3 consists of 18 residues. From germline, CDR1 is SGHRS and CDR2 YFSETQ. CDR3 sequence (DNA): TGCGCCAGCAGCTTGGCCGGGCCAGCCAGGACGGACACAGATGCGCAGTATTTT. Translation: CASSLAGPARTDTDAQYF. Looking up the rest from reference TRBV5-1 and TRBJ2-3 gives the full variable domain: KAGVTQTPRYLIKTRGQQVTLSCSPISGHRSVSWYQQTPGQGLQFLFEYFSETQRNKGNFPGRFSGRQFSNSRSEMNVSTLELGDSALYLCASSLAGPARTDTDAQYFGPGTRLTVL.

This clonotype was seen more than once but under ten times. The chain employs TRBV7-2 and TRBJ2-3; 9 bases fit TRBD2. This CDR3 has 15 amino acids. Looked up from germline, CDR1 is SGHTA and CDR2 is FQGNSA. The V segment lost 4 bases and the J segment 2 bases; nucleotides outside the gene matches: 4. DNA for the CDR3: TGTGCCAGCAGCTACCAGCGGGGGGACACAGATACGCAGTATTTT. Protein product: CASSYQRGDTDTQYF.

This clonotype was seen a few times. V is TRBV6-1 and J is TRBJ2-5, with D maybe TRBD2 (6 bases). The CDR3 consists of 14 residues. Trimming took 6 bases from V and 5 from J, leaving 16 bases between them. The germline gives CDR1 MNHNS, CDR2 SASEGT. CDR3: CASRMTSLRETQYF. For the CDR3, the DNA is TGTGCCAGCAGGATGACTAGTTTAAGGGAGACCCAGTACTTC.

This clonotype was seen more than once but under ten times. One end of the junction is discordant with germline, which a read error may explain. The V call is TRBV5-4, the J call TRBJ1-1; possibly TRBD1 for D (5 bases). This CDR3 is built from 13 residues. The germline V gene encodes CDR1 SGHNT and CDR2 YYREEE (reference sequence). DNA of the CDR3: TGTGCCAGCGGTCCACAGGTGAACACTGAAACTTTCTTT. Residues: CASGPQVNTETFF. Together with reference TRBV5-4 and TRBJ1-1, the CDR3 gives the full variable domain: ETGVTQSPTHLIKTRGQQVTLRCSSQSGHNTVSWYQQALGQGPQFIFQYYREEENGRGNFPPRFSGLQFPNYSSELNVNALELDDSALYLCASGPQVNTETFFGQGTRLTVV.

This chain links TRBV11-3 with TRBJ2-7; TRBD2 matches 13 bases. The V segment lost 6 bases and the J segment 0 bases; nucleotides outside the gene matches: 17. Per the germline V gene, CDR1 is SGHNT and CDR2 is YENEEA. The CDR3 has 20 residues. Here the CDR3 DNA reads TGTGCCAGCAGGCGCCGACTAGCGGGGGGCCTCCTCCTTTACTCCTACGAGCAGTACTTC. This translates into CASRRRLAGGLLLYSYEQYF.

At least ten counts were recorded for this clonotype. The CDR3 protein is CASSSDRGYGYTF. The CDR3 DNA follows: TGTGCCAGCAGTTCGGACAGGGGCTATGGCTACACCTTC. The gene calls are TRBV7-2 and TRBJ1-2, with 9 bases lining up with TRBD1. J lost 4 bases, V lost 6 bases, and 3 bases had no gene match. The germline V gene has CDR1 SGHTA and CDR2 FQGNSA. This CDR3 region has 13 residues.

V and J are TRBV20-1 and TRBJ1-1; D may be TRBD1 (6 bases). V dropped 4 bases and J dropped 6 bases, with 18 bases sitting between them. This CDR3 region has 14 residues. Looked up from germline, CDR1 is DFQATT and CDR2 is SNEGSKA (reference sequence). This CDR3 reads CSAIDPRGMPEAFF. Written as DNA, the CDR3 is TGCAGTGCTATAGACCCCAGGGGTATGCCTGAAGCTTTCTTT.

This chain links TRBV10-3 with TRBJ1-1, with 7 bases matching TRBD1. Trimming removed 4 bases from V and 0 bases from J; junction bases left unmatched: 5. The germline V gene has CDR1 ENHRY and CDR2 SYGVKD. This CDR3 region has 15 residues. Here the CDR3 DNA reads TGTGCCATCAGTGGACGACAGGGCTTGAACACTGAAGCTTTCTTT. Translation: CAISGRQGLNTEAFF.

Note on this clonotype: Germline is not matched at one junction end, which may reflect a read error. The chain uses TRBV7-9 and TRBJ1-2; the D gene is possibly TRBD1 (6 bases). CDR3 length: 12 amino acids. Per germline, CDR1 SEHNR and CDR2 FQNEAQ (reference sequence). The CDR3 nucleotides read TGTGCCAGCAGCTCCAGACAGGTTGGGATCGCCTTC. Protein sequence: CASSSRQVGIAF.